A single sample gave rise to the 21 T cell receptor beta chains below, sequenced in a study of blood T cells in healthy people across ages. It was with a sample-barcoded 5' primer and a J-beta primer mix that a second PCR of roughly 6 to 11 cycles was run. TCRdb fed the 5' RACE reads into MiXCR, producing one record per CDR3 protein. The sample lists about 770,000 distinct CDR3 sequences, approximately 44% occurring once. The sequenced sample was blood. The receptors originated from a man aged 55 to 70 in good health.

This clonotype was seen only a few times. The chain combines TRBV5-1 with TRBJ2-7; possible D gene TRBD1, 6 bases. The V and J ends lost 0 bases and 2 bases respectively, with 12 bases between them. The CDR3 covers 15 residues. Germline assignment: CDR1 SGHRS and CDR2 YFSETQ. This CDR3 is CASSLAETGTYEQYF. CDR3 in DNA: TGCGCCAGCAGCTTGGCAGAGACAGGCACCTACGAGCAGTACTTC.

The chain links TRBV18 to TRBJ2-5; 7 bases fit TRBD1. Germline V gene lookup returns CDR1 KGHSH and CDR2 LQKENI. The CDR3 length is 17 residues. V was clipped by 2 bases and J by 2 bases; unmatched bases: 11. In DNA, the CDR3 is TGTGCCAGCTCACCAGTGTATACAGGGGTCTCGCAAGAGACCCAGTACTTC. It specifies CASSPVYTGVSQETQYF.

The chain recombines TRBV11-2 with TRBJ2-6, with D perhaps matching TRBD1 (5 bases). Germline V lookup: CDR1 SGHAT, CDR2 FQNNGV. Deletions cut 2 bases from V and 0 bases from J, with 20 bases between. This CDR3 spans 20 amino acids. The CDR3 reads CASSLSFRQGALSGANVLTF. As DNA, the CDR3 is TGTGCCAGCAGCTTATCTTTCCGACAAGGGGCTCTCTCTGGGGCCAACGTCCTGACTTTC.

This chain uses TRBV27 with TRBJ2-4; 10 bases align to TRBD1. The end of the DNA aligns better with TRBJ2-7, so the J call may be wrong. CDR3 length: 14 residues. Looked up from germline, CDR1 is MNHEY and CDR2 is SMNVEV (reference sequence). The CDR3 spells CASSLGTGVPEQYF. Written as DNA, the CDR3 is TGTGCCAGCAGCCTCGGGACAGGGGTTCCCGAGCAGTACTTC.

The chain has TRBV5-1 and TRBJ1-1; possible D gene TRBD1, 5 bases. From germline, CDR1 is SGHRS and CDR2 YFSETQ. Trimming removed 1 base from V and 0 bases from J, with 16 bases in between. The CDR3 spans 17 residues. In DNA form, the CDR3 reads TGCGCCAGCAGCTTGACAGGTATCCGCCACATGAACACTGAAGCTTTCTTT. Protein sequence: CASSLTGIRHMNTEAFF.

V gene TRBV20-1 combines with J gene TRBJ2-3, with 13 bases aligning to TRBD2. Germline V gives CDR1 DFQATT, CDR2 SNEGSKA (reference sequence). V lost 1 base and J lost 3; bases outside the gene matches: 4. The CDR3 sequence is 16 residues long. The CDR3 DNA reads as TGCAGTGCTAGAGGGGGACTAGCGGGACAAACAGATACGCAGTATTTT. It specifies CSARGGLAGQTDTQYF.

The chain combines TRBV27 with TRBJ2-5; 10 bases are a match to TRBD2. J lost 4 bases, V lost 2 bases, and 4 bases had no gene match. Germline CDR1 reads MNHEY; CDR2 reads SMNVEV (reference sequence). The CDR3 sequence is 15 residues long. CDR3 sequence: CASSLLAGDIETQYF. The CDR3 DNA is TGTGCCAGCAGTTTACTAGCGGGGGACATAGAGACCCAGTACTTC.

Note on this clonotype: Being one base from a much bigger clone, this may be a read error. The chain links TRBV12-3 or TRBV12-4 to TRBJ2-1; a possible D gene is TRBD2 (7 bases). There are 14 residues in the CDR3. The CDR3 coding sequence is TGTGCCAGCAGTTTAGCGGGGGGGCCTAATGAGCCGTTCTTC. Protein sequence: CASSLAGGPNEPFF.

This clonotype was counted only a few times. The chain links TRBV29-1 to TRBJ2-3; 8 bases agree with TRBD2. The V gene end was trimmed by 1 base and the J gene end by 6 bases; junction bases not matched to a gene: 9. The CDR3 consists of 15 residues. Germline V gene sequence: CDR1 SQVTM, CDR2 ANQGSEA. The CDR3 nucleotides are TGCAGCGTTGAAGGCTTAGCGGGGAAGCCGGATACGCAGTATTTT. It translates to CSVEGLAGKPDTQYF.

This clonotype was counted many times. J is TRBJ2-1 and V is TRBV12-3 or TRBV12-4, with 9 bases identical to TRBD1. The CDR3 is 15 amino acids. The trim removed 6 bases at V and 8 bases at J, leaving 11 bases unmatched. This CDR3 reads CASRLRTGVRDEQFF. The CDR3 nucleotides are TGTGCCAGCAGACTCCGGACAGGGGTAAGGGATGAGCAGTTCTTC.

The chain uses TRBV25-1 and TRBJ2-2, with 7 positions matching TRBD2. J was trimmed by 1 base and V by 8 bases; bases with no gene match: 7. The germline CDR1 and CDR2 sequences are MGHDK and SYGVNS. The CDR3 extends over 15 amino acids. The CDR3 here is CASAVGGVNTGELFF. CDR3 bases: TGTGCCAGCGCAGTGGGGGGGGTGAACACCGGGGAGCTGTTTTTT. Together with reference TRBV25-1 and TRBJ2-2, the CDR3 gives the full variable domain: EADIYQTPRYLVIGTGKKITLECSQTMGHDKMYWYQQDPGMELHLIHYSYGVNSTEKGDLSSESTVSRIRTEHFPLTLESARPSHTSQYLCASAVGGVNTGELFFGEGSRLTVL.

The genes are TRBV4-1 and TRBJ2-3; no reliable D call. Trimming removed 2 bases at V and 3 bases at J, with 6 bases between. The CDR3 sequence is 13 residues long. Germline V lookup: CDR1 MGHRA, CDR2 YSYEKL. The CDR3 nucleotides read TGCGCCAGCAGCCAATTCCTGACAGATACGCAGTATTTT. Translation: CASSQFLTDTQYF.

This clonotype occurred a few times. The J gene is TRBJ1-2, the V gene TRBV30; tentative D call: TRBD1 (5 bases). V was cut by 3 bases and J by 0 bases, with 17 bases left in between. Germline CDR1 GTSNPN, CDR2 SVGIG (reference sequence). The CDR3 length is 16 residues. The CDR3 loop is CAWRISGGSANYGYTF. CDR3 DNA: TGTGCCTGGAGGATTAGCGGGGGGTCGGCTAACTATGGCTACACCTTC.

This sequence joins TRBV20-1 and TRBJ2-7; 9 nucleotides agree with TRBD1. Per germline, CDR1 DFQATT and CDR2 SNEGSKA (reference sequence). The CDR3 sequence is 13 residues long. V was pared by 7 bases and J by 7 bases, with 11 bases of the junction left unmatched. CDR3 amino acids: CSEGQGPYNEQYF. The CDR3 DNA follows: TGCAGTGAAGGACAGGGGCCCTACAATGAGCAGTACTTC.

This chain uses TRBV20-1 with TRBJ1-1, with TRBD1 as a possible D gene (5 bases). CDR3 length equals 12 residues. V lost 2 bases, J lost 7 bases, and 11 bases lay in between. Germline loops: CDR1 DFQATT, CDR2 SNEGSKA (reference sequence). The CDR3 sequence: CSARMTEVEAFF. DNA of the CDR3: TGCAGTGCTAGAATGACAGAAGTTGAAGCTTTCTTT.

The J gene is TRBJ2-6, the V gene TRBV5-5; D ambiguous. Between the trimmed V and J ends, which lost 0 bases and 0 bases, there was a span of 7 bases. The length of the CDR3 is 16 residues. Germline loops: CDR1 SGHKS, CDR2 YYEKEE (reference sequence). The CDR3 reads CASSLVRRSGANVLTF. As DNA, the CDR3 is TGTGCCAGCAGCTTGGTTCGGCGCTCTGGGGCCAACGTCCTGACTTTC.

The chain joins TRBV20-1 to TRBJ1-6; D is unclear. Germline values: CDR1 DFQATT, CDR2 SNEGSKA (reference sequence). The CDR3 extends over 13 amino acids. V was shortened by 5 bases and J by 12 bases, with 17 bases between the two germline ends. As DNA, the CDR3 is TGCAGTGCTGGTGGGCGAAGGTGGGAACCCCTCCACTTT. Its translation: CSAGGRRWEPLHF.

This clonotype has more than one count but fewer than ten. The genes are TRBV5-1 and TRBJ2-7; 8 bases agree with TRBD1. After removal of 4 bases from V and 3 bases from J, the junction contained 9 bases not matched to a gene. CDR1 and CDR2 (germline): SGHRS, YFSETQ. The CDR3 length is 15 residues. CDR3 coding DNA: TGCGCCAGCAGCCGACAAACGACAGGGGACTACGAGCAGTACTTC. Translation: CASSRQTTGDYEQYF. Combining the CDR3 with reference TRBV5-1 and TRBJ2-7 gives the whole variable domain KAGVTQTPRYLIKTRGQQVTLSCSPISGHRSVSWYQQTPGQGLQFLFEYFSETQRNKGNFPGRFSGRQFSNSRSEMNVSTLELGDSALYLCASSRQTTGDYEQYFGPGTRLTVT.

The V gene is TRBV27, the J gene TRBJ2-1; 9 nucleotides agree with TRBD2. The trim removed 6 bases at V and 4 bases at J, leaving 7 bases unmatched. Germline V gene lookup returns CDR1 MNHEY and CDR2 SMNVEV (reference sequence). The CDR3 loop spans 15 amino acids. As DNA, the CDR3 is TGTGCCAGCAGACAAAGCGGGGGGTGGTACAATGAGCAGTTCTTC. This sequence encodes CASRQSGGWYNEQFF.

The CDR3: CASSGQAGNQPQHF. The CDR3 nucleotides are TGTGCCAGCAGCGGACAGGCGGGCAATCAGCCCCAGCATTTT. The chain couples TRBV12-3 or TRBV12-4 to TRBJ1-5; 7 nucleotides agree with TRBD1. This CDR3 is 14 amino acids long. V lost 6 bases, J lost 2 bases, and 4 bases stayed unmatched.

This clonotype appeared a few times. The rearrangement uses TRBV7-3 and TRBJ2-7, with D perhaps TRBD2 (5 bases). V lost 0 bases, J lost 2 bases, and 11 bases lay in between. CDR1 is SGHTA and CDR2 is FQGTGA in the germline V gene. The CDR3 is made up of 15 amino acids. CDR3 bases: TGTGCCAGCAGCTTAACCTACGGGAAAACCTACGAGCAGTACTTC. Protein: CASSLTYGKTYEQYF.